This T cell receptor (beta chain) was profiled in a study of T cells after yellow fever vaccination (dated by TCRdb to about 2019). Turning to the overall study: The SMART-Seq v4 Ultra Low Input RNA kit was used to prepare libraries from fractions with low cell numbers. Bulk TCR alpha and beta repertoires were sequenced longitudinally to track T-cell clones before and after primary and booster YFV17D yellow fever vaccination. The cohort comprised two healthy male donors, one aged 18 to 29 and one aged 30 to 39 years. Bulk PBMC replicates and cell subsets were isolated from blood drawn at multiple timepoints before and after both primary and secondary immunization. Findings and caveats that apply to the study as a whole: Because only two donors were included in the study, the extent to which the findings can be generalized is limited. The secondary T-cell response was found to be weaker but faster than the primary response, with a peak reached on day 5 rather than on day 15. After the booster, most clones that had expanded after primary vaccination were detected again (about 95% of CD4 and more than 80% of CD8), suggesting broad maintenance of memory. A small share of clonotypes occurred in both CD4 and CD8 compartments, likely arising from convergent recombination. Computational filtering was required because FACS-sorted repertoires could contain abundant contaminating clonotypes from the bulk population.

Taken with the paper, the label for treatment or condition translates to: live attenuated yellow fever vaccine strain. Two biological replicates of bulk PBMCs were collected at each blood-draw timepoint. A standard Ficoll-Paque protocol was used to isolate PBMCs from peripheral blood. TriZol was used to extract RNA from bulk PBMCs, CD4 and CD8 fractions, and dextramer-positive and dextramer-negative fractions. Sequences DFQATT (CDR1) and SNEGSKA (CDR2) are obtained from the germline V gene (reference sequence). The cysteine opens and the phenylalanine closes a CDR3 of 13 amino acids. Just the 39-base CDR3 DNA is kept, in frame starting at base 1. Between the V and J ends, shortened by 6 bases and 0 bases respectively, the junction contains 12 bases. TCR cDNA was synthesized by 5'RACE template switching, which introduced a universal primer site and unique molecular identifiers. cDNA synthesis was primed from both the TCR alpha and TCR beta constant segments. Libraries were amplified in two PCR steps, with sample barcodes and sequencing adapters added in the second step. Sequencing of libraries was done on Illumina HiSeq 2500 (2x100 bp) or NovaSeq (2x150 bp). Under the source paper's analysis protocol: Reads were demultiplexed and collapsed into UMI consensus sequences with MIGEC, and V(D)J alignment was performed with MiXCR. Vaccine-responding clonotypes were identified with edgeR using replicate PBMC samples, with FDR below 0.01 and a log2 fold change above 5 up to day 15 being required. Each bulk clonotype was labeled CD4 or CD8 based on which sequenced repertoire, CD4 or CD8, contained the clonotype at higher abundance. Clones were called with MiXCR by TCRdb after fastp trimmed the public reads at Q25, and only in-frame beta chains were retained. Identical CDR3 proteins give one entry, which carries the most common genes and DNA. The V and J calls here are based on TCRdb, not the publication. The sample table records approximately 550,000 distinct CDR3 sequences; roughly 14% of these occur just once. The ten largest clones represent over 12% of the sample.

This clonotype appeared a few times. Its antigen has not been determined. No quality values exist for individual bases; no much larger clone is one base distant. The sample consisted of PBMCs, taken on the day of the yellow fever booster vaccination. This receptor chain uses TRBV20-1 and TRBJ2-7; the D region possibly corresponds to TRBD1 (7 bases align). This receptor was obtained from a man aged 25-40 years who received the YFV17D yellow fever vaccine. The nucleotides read TGCAGTGCCTGGAGGGACAGCTCCTACGAGCAGTACTTC. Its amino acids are CSAWRDSSYEQYF.